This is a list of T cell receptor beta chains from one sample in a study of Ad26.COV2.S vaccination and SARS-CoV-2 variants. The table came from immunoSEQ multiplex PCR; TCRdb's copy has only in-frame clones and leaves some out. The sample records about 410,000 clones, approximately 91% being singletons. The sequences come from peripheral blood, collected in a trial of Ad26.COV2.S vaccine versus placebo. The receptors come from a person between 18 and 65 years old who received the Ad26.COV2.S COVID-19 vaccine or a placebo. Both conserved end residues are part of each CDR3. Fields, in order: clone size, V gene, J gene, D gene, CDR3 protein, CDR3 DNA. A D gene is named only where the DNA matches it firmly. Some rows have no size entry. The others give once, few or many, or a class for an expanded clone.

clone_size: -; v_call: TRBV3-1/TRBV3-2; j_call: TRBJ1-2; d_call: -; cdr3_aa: CASSQVGDYGYTF; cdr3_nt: TGTGCCAGCAGCCAAGTCGGGGACTATGGCTACACCTTC
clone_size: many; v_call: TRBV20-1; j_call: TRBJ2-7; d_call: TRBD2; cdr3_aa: CSASGGTSGSINEQYF; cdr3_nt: TGCAGTGCTAGTGGGGGGACTAGCGGGAGTATCAACGAGCAGTACTTC
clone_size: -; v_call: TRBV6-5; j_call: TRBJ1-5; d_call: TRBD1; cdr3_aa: CASSDRGNQPQHF; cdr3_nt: TGTGCCAGCTCCGACAGGGGAAATCAGCCCCAGCATTTT
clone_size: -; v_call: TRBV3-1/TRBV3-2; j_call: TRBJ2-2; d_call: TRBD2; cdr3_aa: CASSPGLAGVGELFF; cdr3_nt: TGTGCCAGCAGCCCCGGACTAGCGGGAGTCGGGGAGCTGTTTTTT
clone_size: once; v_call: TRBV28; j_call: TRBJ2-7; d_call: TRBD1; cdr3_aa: CASSTGQVGSYEQYF; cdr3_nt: TGTGCCAGCAGCACGGGACAGGTGGGCTCCTACGAGCAGTACTTC
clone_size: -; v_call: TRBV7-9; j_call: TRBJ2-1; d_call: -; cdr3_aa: CASSLAGQQGAYNEQFF; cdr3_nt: TGTGCCAGCAGCTTAGCGGGCCAGCAGGGAGCGTACAATGAGCAGTTCTTC
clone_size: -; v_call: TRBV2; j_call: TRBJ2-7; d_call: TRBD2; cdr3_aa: CASSRERGSYEQYF; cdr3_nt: TGTGCCAGCAGTCGGGAGCGGGGAAGCTACGAGCAGTACTTC
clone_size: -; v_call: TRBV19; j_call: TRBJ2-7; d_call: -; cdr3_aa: CASSILLAYEQYF; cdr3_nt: TGTGCCAGTAGTATACTCCTAGCCTACGAGCAGTACTTC
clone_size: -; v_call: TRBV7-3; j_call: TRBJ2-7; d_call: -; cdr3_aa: CASSVDIGPYEQYF; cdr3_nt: TGTGCCAGCAGCGTGGACATCGGTCCCTACGAGCAGTACTTC
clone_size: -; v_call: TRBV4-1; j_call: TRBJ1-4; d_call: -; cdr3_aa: CASSQGTGDWGKLFF; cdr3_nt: TGCGCCAGCAGCCAAGGTACGGGGGACTGGGGAAAACTGTTTTTT
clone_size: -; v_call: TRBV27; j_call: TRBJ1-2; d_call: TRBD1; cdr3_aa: CASSSLAGGYGYTF; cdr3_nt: TGTGCCAGCAGTTCCTTGGCAGGGGGGTATGGCTACACCTTC
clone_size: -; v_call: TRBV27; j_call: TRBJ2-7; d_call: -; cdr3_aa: CASSLKGGRNYEQYF; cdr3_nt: TGTGCCAGCAGTTTAAAGGGGGGGAGGAACTACGAGCAGTACTTC
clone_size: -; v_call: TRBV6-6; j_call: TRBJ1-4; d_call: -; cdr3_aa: CASSSMESEKLFF; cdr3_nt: TGTGCCAGCAGTTCGATGGAGAGTGAAAAACTGTTTTTT
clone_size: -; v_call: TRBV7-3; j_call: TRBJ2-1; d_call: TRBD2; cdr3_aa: CASSPGTRDEQFF; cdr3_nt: TGTGCCAGCAGCCCCGGGACTAGAGATGAGCAGTTCTTC
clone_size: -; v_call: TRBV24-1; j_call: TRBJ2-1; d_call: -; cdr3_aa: CATSPSRPGNEQFF; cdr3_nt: TGTGCCACCAGTCCCTCCCGCCCCGGGAATGAGCAGTTCTTC
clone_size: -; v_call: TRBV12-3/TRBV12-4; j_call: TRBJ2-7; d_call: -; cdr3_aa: CASSLSGVYEQYF; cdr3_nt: TGTGCCAGCAGTTTATCAGGGGTCTACGAGCAGTACTTC
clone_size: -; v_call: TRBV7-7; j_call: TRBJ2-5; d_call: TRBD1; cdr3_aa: CASSQSDRLGETQYF; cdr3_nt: TGTGCTAGCAGCCAGTCGGACAGGCTGGGAGAGACCCAGTACTTC
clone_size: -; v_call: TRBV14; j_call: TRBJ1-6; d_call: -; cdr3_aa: CASSQETWTASSYNSPLHF; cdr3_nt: TGTGCCAGCAGCCAAGAGACTTGGACGGCGAGCTCCTATAATTCACCCCTCCACTTT
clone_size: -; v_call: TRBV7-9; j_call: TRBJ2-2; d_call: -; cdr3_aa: CASSLARENPNTGELFF; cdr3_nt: TGTGCCAGCAGCTTAGCCCGGGAGAATCCGAACACCGGGGAGCTGTTTTTT
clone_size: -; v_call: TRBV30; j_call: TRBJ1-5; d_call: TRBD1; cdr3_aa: CAWTGGGGQPQHF; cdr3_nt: TGTGCCTGGACAGGGGGGGGCGGACAGCCCCAGCATTTT
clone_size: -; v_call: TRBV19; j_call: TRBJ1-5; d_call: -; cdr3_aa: CASSIGGLRNQPQHF; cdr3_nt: TGTGCCAGTAGTATAGGGGGGCTAAGGAATCAGCCCCAGCATTTT
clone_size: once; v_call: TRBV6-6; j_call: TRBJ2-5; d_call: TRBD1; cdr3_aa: CASSLGTGGGETQYF; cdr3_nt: TGTGCCAGCAGCTTAGGGACAGGAGGCGGGGAGACCCAGTACTTC
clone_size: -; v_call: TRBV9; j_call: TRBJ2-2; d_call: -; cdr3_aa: CASSVAVARGTGELFF; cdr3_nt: TGTGCCAGCAGCGTAGCTGTTGCCAGGGGAACCGGGGAGCTGTTTTTT
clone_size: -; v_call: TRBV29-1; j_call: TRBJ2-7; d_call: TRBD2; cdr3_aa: CSVGSGAYEQYF; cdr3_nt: TGCAGCGTTGGTAGCGGGGCCTACGAGCAGTACTTC
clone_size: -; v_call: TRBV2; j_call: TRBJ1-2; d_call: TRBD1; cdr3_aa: CASTLGTANYGYTF; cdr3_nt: TGTGCCAGCACACTCGGGACAGCTAACTATGGCTACACCTTC
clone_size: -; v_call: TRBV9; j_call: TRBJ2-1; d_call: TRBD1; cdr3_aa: CASSVDRGTTFF; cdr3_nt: TGTGCCAGCAGCGTAGACAGGGGGACCACGTTCTTC
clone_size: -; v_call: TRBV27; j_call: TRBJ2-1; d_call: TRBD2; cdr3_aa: CASSRTSGYNEQFF; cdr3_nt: TGTGCCAGCAGCAGGACTAGCGGGTACAATGAGCAGTTCTTC
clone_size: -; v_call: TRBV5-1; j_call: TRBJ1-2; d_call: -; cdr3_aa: CASTPAPGNYGYTF; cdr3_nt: TGCGCCAGCACCCCCGCCCCAGGGAACTATGGCTACACCTTC
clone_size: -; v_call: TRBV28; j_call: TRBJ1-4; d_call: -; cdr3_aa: CASMSSEKLFF; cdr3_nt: TGTGCCAGCATGAGTAGTGAAAAACTGTTTTTT
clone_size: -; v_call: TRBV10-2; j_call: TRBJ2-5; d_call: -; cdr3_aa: CASRGQLVDETQYF; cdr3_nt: TGCGCCAGCAGGGGACAACTAGTTGACGAGACCCAGTACTTC
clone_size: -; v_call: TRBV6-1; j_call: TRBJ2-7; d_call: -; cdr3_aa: CASSVTGLYSSYEQYF; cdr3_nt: TGTGCCAGCAGTGTAACGGGACTGTATAGCTCCTACGAGCAGTACTTC
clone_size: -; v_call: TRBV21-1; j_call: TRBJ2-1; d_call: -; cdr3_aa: CASSIDRLTYNEQFF; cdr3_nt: TGTGCCAGCAGCATTGACAGGCTCACCTACAATGAGCAGTTCTTC
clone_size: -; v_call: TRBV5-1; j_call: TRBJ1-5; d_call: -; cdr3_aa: CASSLGQGGQPQHF; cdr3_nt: TGCGCCAGCAGCTTGGGCCAGGGAGGGCAGCCCCAGCATTTT
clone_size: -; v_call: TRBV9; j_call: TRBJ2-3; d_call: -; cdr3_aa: CASSNRDLPAYTQYF; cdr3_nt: TGTGCCAGCAGCAACCGGGACCTGCCAGCTTATACGCAGTATTTT
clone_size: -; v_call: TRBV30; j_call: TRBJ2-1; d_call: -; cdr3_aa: CAWSPTQGPFF; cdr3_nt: TGTGCCTGGAGTCCTACCCAGGGGCCGTTCTTC
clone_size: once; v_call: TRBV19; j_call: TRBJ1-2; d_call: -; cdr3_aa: CASSYTGNGYTF; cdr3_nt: TGTGCCAGTAGTTACACGGGAAATGGCTACACCTTC
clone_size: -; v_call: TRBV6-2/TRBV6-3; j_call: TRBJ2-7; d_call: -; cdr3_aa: CASSYRGFAYEQYF; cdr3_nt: TGTGCCAGCAGTTACCGGGGGTTCGCCTACGAGCAGTACTTC
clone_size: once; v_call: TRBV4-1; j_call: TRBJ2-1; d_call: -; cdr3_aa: CASSQAGNSYNEQFF; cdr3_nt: TGCGCCAGCAGCCAAGCGGGGAACTCCTACAATGAGCAGTTCTTC
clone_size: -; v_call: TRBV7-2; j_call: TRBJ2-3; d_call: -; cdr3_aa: CASSAPRGSTDTQYF; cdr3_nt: TGTGCCAGCAGCGCGCCTAGGGGGAGCACAGATACGCAGTATTTT
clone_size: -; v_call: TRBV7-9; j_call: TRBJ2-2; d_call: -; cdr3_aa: CASSLAEQGLFF; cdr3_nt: TGTGCCAGCAGCTTAGCGGAACAGGGGCTGTTTTTT
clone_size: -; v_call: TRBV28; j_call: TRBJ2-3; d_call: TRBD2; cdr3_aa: CASRSSSGGGRDTQYF; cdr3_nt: TGTGCCAGCAGATCTAGCTCGGGAGGAGGGAGAGATACGCAGTATTTT
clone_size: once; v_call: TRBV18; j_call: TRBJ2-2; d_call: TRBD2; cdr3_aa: CASSPSSGRAFVAGELFF; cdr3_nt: TGTGCCAGCTCGCCCTCTAGCGGGAGGGCCTTCGTGGCCGGGGAGCTGTTTTTT
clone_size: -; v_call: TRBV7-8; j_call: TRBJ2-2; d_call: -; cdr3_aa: CASSSILGELFF; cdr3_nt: TGTGCCAGCAGCTCCATCCTGGGGGAGCTGTTTTTT
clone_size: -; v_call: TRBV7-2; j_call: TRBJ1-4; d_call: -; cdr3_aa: CASSFQGGTNEKLFF; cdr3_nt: TGTGCCAGCAGCTTCCAGGGTGGTACTAATGAAAAACTGTTTTTT
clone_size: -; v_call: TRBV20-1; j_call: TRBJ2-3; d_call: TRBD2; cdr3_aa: CSASFGLAQYF; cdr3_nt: TGCAGTGCTAGTTTCGGACTAGCGCAGTATTTT
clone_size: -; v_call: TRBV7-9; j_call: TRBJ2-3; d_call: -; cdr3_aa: CASSLVSGLTDTQYF; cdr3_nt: TGTGCCAGCAGCTTAGTGAGCGGACTCACAGATACGCAGTATTTT
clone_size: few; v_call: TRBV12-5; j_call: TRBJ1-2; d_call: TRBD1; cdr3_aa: CASGGTGSYGYTF; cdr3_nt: TGTGCTAGTGGGGGGACAGGAAGCTATGGCTACACCTTC
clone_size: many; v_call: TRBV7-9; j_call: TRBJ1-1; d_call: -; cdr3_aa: CASSLPLGDGTEAFF; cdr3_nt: TGTGCCAGCAGCTTACCGTTAGGGGACGGCACTGAAGCTTTCTTT
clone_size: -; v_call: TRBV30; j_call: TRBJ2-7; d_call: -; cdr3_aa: CAWSPDPPTEQYF; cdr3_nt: TGTGCCTGGAGCCCAGACCCCCCTACCGAGCAGTACTTC
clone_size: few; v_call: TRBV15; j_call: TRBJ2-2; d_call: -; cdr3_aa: CATRSSANTGELFF; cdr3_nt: TGTGCCACTAGGTCCAGCGCGAACACCGGGGAGCTGTTTTTT
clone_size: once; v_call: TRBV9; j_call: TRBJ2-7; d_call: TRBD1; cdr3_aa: CASSPDPGGEQYF; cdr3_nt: TGTGCCAGCAGCCCAGACCCAGGGGGCGAGCAGTACTTC
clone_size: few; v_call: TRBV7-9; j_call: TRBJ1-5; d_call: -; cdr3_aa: CASSFEGNQPQHF; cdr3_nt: TGTGCCAGCAGCTTCGAGGGTAACCAGCCCCAGCATTTT
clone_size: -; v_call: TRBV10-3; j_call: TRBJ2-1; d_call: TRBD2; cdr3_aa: CAISDQTSSHNEQFF; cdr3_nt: TGTGCCATCAGTGACCAGACTAGCAGCCACAATGAGCAGTTCTTC
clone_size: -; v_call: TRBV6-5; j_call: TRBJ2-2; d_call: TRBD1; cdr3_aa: CAIRQGGNTGELFF; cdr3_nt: TGTGCAATTAGACAGGGGGGAAACACCGGGGAGCTGTTTTTT
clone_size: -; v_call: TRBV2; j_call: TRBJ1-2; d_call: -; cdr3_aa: CASSERGIPGRGYTF; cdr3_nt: TGTGCCAGCAGTGAACGGGGGATACCTGGTCGTGGCTACACCTTC